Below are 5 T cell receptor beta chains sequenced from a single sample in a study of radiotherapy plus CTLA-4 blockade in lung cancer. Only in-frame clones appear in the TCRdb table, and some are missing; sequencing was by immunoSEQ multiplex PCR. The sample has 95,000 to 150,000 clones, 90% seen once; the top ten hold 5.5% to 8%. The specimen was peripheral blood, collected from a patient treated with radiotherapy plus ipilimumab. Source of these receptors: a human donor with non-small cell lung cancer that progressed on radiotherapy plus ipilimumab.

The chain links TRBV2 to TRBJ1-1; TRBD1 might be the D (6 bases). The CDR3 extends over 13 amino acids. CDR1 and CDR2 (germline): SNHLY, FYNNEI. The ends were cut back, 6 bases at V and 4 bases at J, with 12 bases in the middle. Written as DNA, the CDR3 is TGTGCCAGCAGCCCGACAGGTTTCACTGAAGCTTTCTTT. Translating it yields CASSPTGFTEAFF.

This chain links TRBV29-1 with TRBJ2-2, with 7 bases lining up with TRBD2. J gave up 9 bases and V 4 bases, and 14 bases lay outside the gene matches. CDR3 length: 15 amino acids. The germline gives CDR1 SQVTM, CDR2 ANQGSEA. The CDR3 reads CSVGQQGLPPRELFF. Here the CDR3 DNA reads TGCAGCGTTGGTCAGCAGGGACTACCCCCCCGGGAGCTGTTTTTT.

The CDR3 loop is CASSLVGISTDTQYF. In DNA, the CDR3 is TGTGCCAGCAGCTTGGTGGGGATAAGCACAGATACGCAGTATTTT. V and J are TRBV5-6 and TRBJ2-3; D unresolved. The V gene's germline CDR1 is SGHDT and CDR2 YYEEEE. Trimming pared 0 bases from V and 0 bases from J, leaving 8 bases between. This CDR3 has 15 amino acids.

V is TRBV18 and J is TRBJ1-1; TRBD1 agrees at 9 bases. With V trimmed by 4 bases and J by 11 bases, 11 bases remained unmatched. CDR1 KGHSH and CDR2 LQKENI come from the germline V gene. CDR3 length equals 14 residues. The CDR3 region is CASSHPGTGRWAFF. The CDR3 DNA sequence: TGTGCCAGCTCACACCCGGGGACAGGGAGGTGGGCTTTCTTT.

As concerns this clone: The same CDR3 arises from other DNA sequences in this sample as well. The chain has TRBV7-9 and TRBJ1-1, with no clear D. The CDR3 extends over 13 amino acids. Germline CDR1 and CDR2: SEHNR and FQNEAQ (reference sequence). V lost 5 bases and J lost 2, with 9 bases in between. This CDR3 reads CASSPGFNTEAFF. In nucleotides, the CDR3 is TGTGCCAGCAGCCCGGGGTTTAACACTGAAGCTTTCTTT.